Listed below are T cell receptor beta chains from one sample, sequenced in a study of cytomegalovirus exposure and HLA in healthy donors. Clones were read by immunoSEQ multiplex PCR, and TCRdb kept only the in-frame ones, dropping some. In the table there are about 130,000 clones, roughly 82% of which are singletons. The source material was PBMCs. The source is a boy younger than 18 in good health and CMV-seronegative. Both conserved end residues are part of each CDR3. A D gene is named only where the DNA matches it firmly. Clone size is given for some rows only: seen once, a few or many times, or a class if the clone is expanded.

size,V,D,J,DNA,CDR3
.,TRBV7-3,TRBD2,TRBJ2-3,TGTGCCAGCAGCTTCACTAGCGGGGAGACAGATACGCAGTATTTT,CASSFTSGETDTQYF
.,TRBV19,.,TRBJ2-7,TGTGCCAGAAGCGGTAGCTCCTACGAGCAGTACTTC,CARSGSSYEQYF
.,TRBV11-3,TRBD2,TRBJ2-2,TGTGCCAGCAGCTTAGATGGGGTCCTAGCGGGAGGGGAAAACACCGGGGAGCTGTTTTTT,CASSLDGVLAGGENTGELFF
.,TRBV11-2,.,TRBJ2-1,TGTGCCAGCAGCTTTGTGGAGGGCAATGAGCAGTTCTTC,CASSFVEGNEQFF
.,TRBV7-8,.,TRBJ2-7,TGTGCCAGCAGACCCGCAGGGGACGGACACGAGCAGTACTTC,CASRPAGDGHEQYF
few,TRBV30,.,TRBJ2-3,TGTGCCTGGAGGGCGGGCTATTATACGCAGTATTTT,CAWRAGYYTQYF
.,TRBV9,.,TRBJ1-1,TGTGCCAGCAGCGTAGGCGGGTGGGGTAACACTGAAGCTTTCTTT,CASSVGGWGNTEAFF
few,TRBV27,.,TRBJ1-1,TGTGCCAGTGGGCCCCACAACACTGAAGCTTTCTTT,CASGPHNTEAFF
.,TRBV5-1,TRBD2,TRBJ2-7,TGCGCCAGCAGCTTCGGGGTAGCGGGCGCCTACGAGCAGTACTTC,CASSFGVAGAYEQYF
.,TRBV19,.,TRBJ1-1,TGTGCCAGTAGTAGTCAGGTTAGGATTGTGAACACTGAAGCTTTCTTT,CASSSQVRIVNTEAFF
.,TRBV6-5,.,TRBJ2-3,TGTGCCAGCAGTAACAACAGGGAAAGTACGCAGTATTTT,CASSNNRESTQYF
.,TRBV6-5,.,TRBJ1-4,TGTGCCAGCAGTTATCGGGTCGCAACTAATGAAAAACTGTTTTTT,CASSYRVATNEKLFF
.,TRBV29-1,.,TRBJ1-1,TGCAGCGTTGAAGAATATCAGGTCCTGAATTATCACACGTGGAGGGGAGCTTTCTTT,CSVEEYQVLNYHTWRGAFF
.,TRBV19,TRBD1,TRBJ2-2,TGTGCCAGTAGTATAAGGGACAGGGAGGGCACCGGGGAGCTGTTTTTT,CASSIRDREGTGELFF
once,TRBV7-2,.,TRBJ1-1,TGTGCCAGCAGCCAAGGGGGTGTGGTCACTGAAGCTTTCTTT,CASSQGGVVTEAFF
few,TRBV5-1,.,TRBJ1-1,TGCGCCAGCAGCTTGGCTGGCTTTAACACTGAAGCTTTCTTT,CASSLAGFNTEAFF
.,TRBV4-1,TRBD1,TRBJ2-7,TGCGCCAGCAGCCAAGTGCCGGGACAGGCTTACTACGAGCAGTACTTC,CASSQVPGQAYYEQYF
.,TRBV13,.,TRBJ2-5,TGTGCCAGCAGCTTAGTACGGGGAGAAGAGACCCAGTACTTC,CASSLVRGEETQYF
few,TRBV5-1,.,TRBJ2-7,TGCGCCAGCAGCTTGGGTGGGCAGGGCTTCTTCTACGAGCAGTACTTC,CASSLGGQGFFYEQYF
.,TRBV18,TRBD2,TRBJ2-7,TGTGCCAGCTCACCAGGGGGGGAGCCGTCCTACGAGCAGTACTTC,CASSPGGEPSYEQYF
.,TRBV6-4,TRBD2,TRBJ2-1,TGTGCCACCTCGCGGGCCTCGGGGGGGAGTGAGCAGTTCTTC,CATSRASGGSEQFF
.,TRBV25-1,.,TRBJ2-3,TGTGCCAGCAGTCAAGTGGGAGCAGATACGCAGTATTTT,CASSQVGADTQYF
.,TRBV30,.,TRBJ2-1,TGTGCCTGGAGTCCCATATACGCCACCGGCGGCGATGAGCAGTTCTTC,CAWSPIYATGGDEQFF
.,TRBV5-4,TRBD2,TRBJ2-3,TGTGCCAGCAGCTTACTAGCGGGACCTACAGATACGCAGTATTTT,CASSLLAGPTDTQYF
.,TRBV2,TRBD2,TRBJ2-2,TGTGCCAGCAGTGAAGAAACTAGCGGGGTATCGAACACCGGGGAGCTGTTTTTT,CASSEETSGVSNTGELFF
.,TRBV30,TRBD1,TRBJ2-3,TGTGCCTGGAGTGGGACAGGGGCCGATACGCAGTATTTT,CAWSGTGADTQYF
once,TRBV29-1,.,TRBJ2-1,TGCAGCGTTGATTCTAGCGCAGACAATGAGCAGTTCTTC,CSVDSSADNEQFF
.,TRBV4-2,TRBD2,TRBJ2-1,TGTGCCAGCAGCCAGACTAGCGGGAGGTCGAATGAGCAGTTCTTC,CASSQTSGRSNEQFF
.,TRBV5-1,TRBD1,TRBJ1-1,TGCGCCAGCAGCTCGGGACAGGCGGACACTGAAGCTTTCTTT,CASSSGQADTEAFF
.,TRBV5-1,.,TRBJ1-2,TGCGCCAGCAGCCCCCAGGGAGGAGGCGAAGGCTACACCTTC,CASSPQGGGEGYTF
once,TRBV27,TRBD1,TRBJ1-6,TGTGCCAGCAGGTGGACAGGCGACTCCTATAATTCACCCCTCCACTTT,CASRWTGDSYNSPLHF
.,TRBV5-5,.,TRBJ1-1,TGTGCCAGCAGCTTGCGTAGAACTGAAGCTTTCTTT,CASSLRRTEAFF
.,TRBV27,TRBD2,TRBJ2-1,TGTGCCAGCTGGGGTTTAGCGGGAGGGTACAATGAGCAGTTCTTC,CASWGLAGGYNEQFF
few,TRBV29-1,.,TRBJ1-2,TGCAGCGTATTTTTTTCGGGGGGCTATGGCTACACCTTC,CSVFFSGGYGYTF
.,TRBV28,TRBD1,TRBJ1-4,TGTGCCAGCAGGGGGACAGGTGCCGGGGGAAAACTGTTTTTT,CASRGTGAGGKLFF
.,TRBV29-1,.,TRBJ1-1,TGCAGCGTCCATAAACAGGGTTCTGAAGCTTTCTTT,CSVHKQGSEAFF
.,TRBV19,.,TRBJ1-4,TGTGCCAGTAGTAGGTCCGGGGGGATGAATGAAAAACTGTTTTTT,CASSRSGGMNEKLFF
.,TRBV30,.,TRBJ1-2,TGTGCCTGGAGTGGGAACAGGGTCCATGGCTACACCTTC,CAWSGNRVHGYTF
.,TRBV18,.,TRBJ1-1,TGTGCCAGCTCGCCGATGGCGTCCAGGGTAATCGCTGAAGCTTTCTTT,CASSPMASRVIAEAFF
.,TRBV5-6,.,TRBJ2-5,TGTGCCAGCAGCTTTCTCGGCGGGCAGACCCAGTACTTC,CASSFLGGQTQYF
.,TRBV5-4,.,TRBJ1-1,TGTGCCAGCTTCGAAACGGGGGGCATGAACACTGAAGCTTTCTTT,CASFETGGMNTEAFF
few,TRBV18,.,TRBJ1-2,TGTGCCAGCTCACCCCCGATCAGGATCTATGGCTACACCTTC,CASSPPIRIYGYTF
.,TRBV27,.,TRBJ1-5,TGTGCCAGCAGTACCGGGGTCTATAGCAATCAGCCCCAGCATTTT,CASSTGVYSNQPQHF
.,TRBV2,.,TRBJ1-5,TGTGCCACCCGGGGGGAAGAAGGCAATCAGCCCCAGCATTTT,CATRGEEGNQPQHF
.,TRBV14,TRBD2,TRBJ2-1,TGTGCCAGCAGCCCTAGACTAGCGGGAGCGGGTGAGCAGTTCTTC,CASSPRLAGAGEQFF
.,TRBV20-1,.,TRBJ2-5,TGCAGTGCTCTCCGGGAGGAGACCCAGTACTTC,CSALREETQYF
few,TRBV2,TRBD1,TRBJ2-3,TGTGCCAGCAGTACGGGACAGGGGGGCCCAGATACGCAGTATTTT,CASSTGQGGPDTQYF
.,TRBV5-1,TRBD2,TRBJ2-7,TGCGCCAGCAGCGGGAAACTAGCGGGAGCAGGAGAGCAGTACTTC,CASSGKLAGAGEQYF
.,TRBV5-1,.,TRBJ2-7,TGCGCCAGCAGCAAGGACAGTTTCTACGAGCAGTACTTC,CASSKDSFYEQYF
.,TRBV4-1,.,TRBJ1-2,TGCGCCAGCAGCCAAGATAGTTGGGCAGTATCCGGCTACACCTTC,CASSQDSWAVSGYTF
once,TRBV7-9,TRBD1,TRBJ2-1,TGTGCCAGCAGCCCCGACAGGGGAGAGAATGAGCAGTTCTTC,CASSPDRGENEQFF
.,TRBV11-2,.,TRBJ2-5,TGTGCCAGCAGCTCCCCCCAAAGGATGGAGGGCCGGGGAGGAGAGACCCAGTACTTC,CASSSPQRMEGRGGETQYF
.,TRBV5-1,.,TRBJ2-7,TGCGCCAGCAGCTTGGGGTTAGAAGGGGGCGAGCAGTACTTC,CASSLGLEGGEQYF
.,TRBV5-7,.,TRBJ2-7,TGTGCCAGCAGCCCCGGAAGGAGGAGGTCCTACGAGCAGTACTTC,CASSPGRRRSYEQYF
.,TRBV27,TRBD2,TRBJ2-1,TGTGCCAGCAGGATACTCGGGGGGGCGCAGAATGAGCAGTTCTTC,CASRILGGAQNEQFF